This record covers a single T cell receptor (beta chain). The antigen remains undetermined. Germline-derived CDR1 and CDR2 are SGHTA and FQGTGA. The germline V and J ends were trimmed by 2 bases and 8 bases, with 13 bases remaining between them. This CDR3 is 13 amino acids long. Treatment meaning: oral pan-JAK inhibitor, 5-10 mg twice daily. Alopecia areata patients had lesional scalp punch biopsies and peripheral blood taken from them. It was from PBMCs that CD4+ and CD8+ T cells were sorted. This sample stems from a study of CD8+ T cells in alopecia areata. Following RNA extraction, reverse transcription yielded cDNA that acted as the sequencing template. Clones were read by immunoSEQ multiplex PCR, and TCRdb kept only the in-frame ones, dropping some. The data contain about 260,000 clones, 60% of them seen just once; the ten biggest clones take up 0.93%. Study findings and constraints: Tofacitinib significantly brought down scalp clonality and expanded CD8+ clones among top 100. An increase in clonality over normal scalp was evident in lesional scalp, especially alopecia totalis/universalis.

The J gene is TRBJ2-7, the V gene TRBV7-3; D is unresolved. Sequences were derived from CD4+ T cells sorted from blood, sampled at approximately week 51, from a patient treated with tofacitinib. The receptor comes from a human donor with alopecia areata. CDR3 loop: CASSLGVPAQQYF. CDR3 in DNA: TGTGCCAGCAGCTTAGGAGTCCCCGCACAGCAGTACTTC.